These 27 T cell receptor beta chains were all obtained from the same sample, sequenced in a study of shared clonotypes between healthy human individuals. Naive CD8 cells were CD45RO-negative, positively selected for CCR7, excluding terminally differentiated effector memory CD45RA+ cells. The table came from immunoSEQ multiplex PCR; TCRdb's copy has only in-frame clones and leaves some out. Of 2 million to 2.5 million clones in the sample, about 95% were seen once. Material for sequencing was naive CD8+ T cells sorted from blood. The origin of the receptors is a man aged 18 to 30 in good health.

The rearrangement joins TRBV5-4 to TRBJ1-4; 9 bases align to TRBD1. In germline, CDR1 is SGHNT, CDR2 YYREEE (reference sequence). With V trimmed by 3 bases and J by 2 bases, 2 bases remained unmatched. The CDR3 length is 15 residues. Written as DNA, the CDR3 is TGTGCCAGCAGCTCTGGACAGGGGACTAATGAAAAACTGTTTTTT. It is translated as CASSSGQGTNEKLFF.

This chain joins TRBV6-5 and TRBJ1-1, with 7 bases identical to TRBD1. From germline, CDR1 is MNHEY and CDR2 SVGAGI. CDR3 length equals 13 residues. Trimming took 5 bases from V and 7 from J; bases not matched to a gene: 7. The chain's CDR3 is CASSLDREIEAFF. For the CDR3, the DNA is TGTGCCAGCAGTCTCGACAGGGAGATTGAAGCTTTCTTT.

The J gene is TRBJ1-4, the V gene TRBV5-4; D possibly corresponds to TRBD1 (5 bases). V dropped 6 bases and J dropped 7 bases, with 19 bases sitting between them. The CDR3 runs to 15 residues. Germline CDR1 and CDR2: SGHNT and YYREEE (reference sequence). CDR3: CASTGAGQGSEKLFF. The CDR3 nucleotides read TGTGCCAGCACCGGCGCGGGGCAGGGATCTGAAAAACTGTTTTTT. The full variable domain, completed using reference TRBV5-4 and TRBJ1-4, is ETGVTQSPTHLIKTRGQQVTLRCSSQSGHNTVSWYQQALGQGPQFIFQYYREEENGRGNFPPRFSGLQFPNYSSELNVNALELDDSALYLCASTGAGQGSEKLFFGSGTQLSVL.

The V gene is TRBV19, the J gene TRBJ1-5; 9 bases align to TRBD1. The germline V gene encodes CDR1 LNHDA and CDR2 SQIVND (reference sequence). This CDR3 is 14 amino acids long. V shed 5 bases, J shed 5 bases, and the junction held 4 bases outside the gene matches. CDR3 DNA: TGTGCCAGTAGTCGGGACAGGGAAGATCAGCCCCAGCATTTT. Amino acids: CASSRDREDQPQHF. Supplemented by reference TRBV19 and TRBJ1-5, the full variable domain reads DGGITQSPKYLFRKEGQNVTLSCEQNLNHDAMYWYRQDPGQGLRLIYYSQIVNDFQKGDIAEGYSVSREKKESFPLTVTSAQKNPTAFYLCASSRDREDQPQHFGDGTRLSIL.

The V call is TRBV2, the J call TRBJ2-7; D not certain. Germline V gene data show CDR1 as SNHLY and CDR2 as FYNNEI. V dropped 8 bases and J dropped 2 bases, with 10 bases sitting between them. The CDR3 covers 12 residues. CDR3 in amino acids: CASVTLTYEQYF. Written as DNA, the CDR3 is TGTGCCAGCGTGACTCTTACCTACGAGCAGTACTTC.

The chain recombines TRBV14 with TRBJ2-3; maybe TRBD2 (6 bases). Germline CDR1 SGHDN, CDR2 FVKESK. CDR3 length equals 16 residues. Trimming removed 4 bases from V and 3 bases from J, with 17 bases in between. The CDR3 nucleotides are TGTGCCAGCAGCCGCCTATGGGGGGAGTGGACAGATACGCAGTATTTT. Residues: CASSRLWGEWTDTQYF.

CDR3 sequence reads: CASSLGVTPQETQYF. The DNA for the CDR3 is TGTGCCAGCAGCTTAGGGGTGACACCTCAAGAGACCCAGTACTTC. The chain uses TRBV11-2 and TRBJ2-5; D unresolved. This CDR3 region has 15 residues. Germline V gives CDR1 SGHAT, CDR2 FQNNGV. Trimming pared 1 base from V and 2 bases from J, leaving 11 bases between.

Comment on this clone: The sample holds other DNA sequences that translate to the same CDR3. The chain links TRBV7-8 to TRBJ2-3; 15 positions match TRBD2. Trimming took 1 base from V and 3 from J; bases not matched to a gene: 2. Germline assignment: CDR1 SGHVS and CDR2 FQNEAQ. This CDR3 comprises 17 residues. CDR3 DNA: TGTGCCAGCAGCTTAGTCGGACTAGCGGGGGGGACAGATACGCAGTATTTT. Encoded protein: CASSLVGLAGGTDTQYF.

The chain combines TRBV6-5 with TRBJ2-7, with 7 bases aligning to TRBD2. The CDR3 length is 14 residues. CDR1 MNHEY and CDR2 SVGAGI come from the germline V gene. The J segment lost 6 bases and the V segment lost 0 bases, leaving 5 bases of the junction unmatched. CDR3 region: CASSYSTGEGEQYF. The CDR3 DNA is TGTGCCAGCAGTTACTCGACCGGGGAGGGCGAGCAGTACTTC.

This clone showed up just once. CDR3 sequence: CASSELGEQYF. The DNA of the CDR3 is TGCGCCAGCAGTGAGCTGGGCGAGCAGTACTTC. This rearrangement joins TRBV10-2 to TRBJ2-7; no firm D call. Germline values: CDR1 WSHSY, CDR2 SAAADI. The CDR3 length is 11 residues. Trimming stripped 2 bases from V and 6 bases from J, with 5 bases between.

V usage is TRBV9 and J usage is TRBJ2-1; TRBD2 matches at 11 bases. V dropped 1 base and J dropped 5; count of bases not matched to a gene: 5. The CDR3 is made up of 16 amino acids. Looked up from germline, CDR1 is SGDLS and CDR2 is YYNGEE. The CDR3 sequence: CASSVFSGGADNEQFF. DNA for the CDR3: TGTGCCAGCAGCGTATTTAGCGGGGGGGCTGACAATGAGCAGTTCTTC.

V usage is TRBV29-1 and J usage is TRBJ2-1; no clear D. The V gene's germline CDR1 is SQVTM and CDR2 ANQGSEA. V was clipped by 0 bases and J by 7 bases, with 19 bases between them. The CDR3 totals 16 residues. The CDR3 region has the DNA TGCAGCGTTGAAGAAAAAGTCGGGCCACTTCCGAATGAGCAGTTCTTC. Amino acids: CSVEEKVGPLPNEQFF.

The chain uses TRBV30 and TRBJ2-7, with a weak D call TRBD2 (5 bases). The V end lost 5 bases, the J end lost 2 bases, and 13 bases lay between the germline ends. The CDR3 extends over 13 amino acids. Germline CDR1 and CDR2: GTSNPN and SVGIG (reference sequence). The CDR3 DNA follows: TGTGCCTGGGGTCACGGACTTCCCTACGAGCAGTACTTC. It encodes CAWGHGLPYEQYF. Full variable domain (outside the CDR3, taken from reference TRBV30 and TRBJ2-7): SQTIHQWPATLVQPVGSPLSLECTVEGTSNPNLYWYRQAAGRGLQLLFYSVGIGQISSEVPQNLSASRPQDRQFILSSKKLLLSDSGFYLCAWGHGLPYEQYFGPGTRLTVT.

Comment on this clone: Other nucleotide sequences from this sample produce the same CDR3. The chain combines TRBV29-1 with TRBJ1-1; possibly TRBD1 for D (6 bases). Germline V lookup: CDR1 SQVTM, CDR2 ANQGSEA. CDR3 length: 11 amino acids. Trimming left V 3 bases short and J 8 bases short, with 10 bases between. The CDR3 bases are TGCAGCGTTGAGGGGGGGGCGGAAGCTTTCTTT. This gives the protein CSVEGGAEAFF.

The genes are TRBV9 and TRBJ1-2, with a weak D call TRBD1 (5 bases). The germline gives CDR1 SGDLS, CDR2 YYNGEE. Trimming removed 3 bases from V and 4 bases from J, with 7 bases in between. The length of the CDR3 is 12 residues. This CDR3 is CASSGQLYGYTF. The CDR3 region has the DNA TGTGCCAGCAGCGGACAGCTCTATGGCTACACCTTC.

This clone turned up a few times. J is TRBJ1-1 and V is TRBV7-3, with no clear D. V was clipped by 5 bases and J by 1 base, with 14 bases between them. The CDR3 is 15 amino acids. Germline V lookup: CDR1 SGHTA, CDR2 FQGTGA. The CDR3 DNA reads TGTGCCAGCAGCATCGTCGGAGGTCCGAACACTGAAGCTTTCTTT. It encodes CASSIVGGPNTEAFF. Full variable domain (missing parts from reference TRBV7-3 and TRBJ1-1): GAGVSQTPSNKVTEKGKYVELRCDPISGHTALYWYRQSLGQGPEFLIYFQGTGAADDSGLPNDRFFAVRPEGSVSTLKIQRTERGDSAVYLCASSIVGGPNTEAFFGQGTRLTVV.

The sample holds a few counts of this clone. The sample carries other DNA sequences with the same CDR3. The rearrangement uses TRBV7-9 and TRBJ1-2, with D hard to call. The CDR3 covers 12 residues. With 2 bases removed from V and 4 bases from J, the gap between germline ends came to 5 bases. Germline CDR1 reads SEHNR; CDR2 reads FQNEAQ (reference sequence). CDR3 nucleotides: TGTGCCAGCAGCTTATCGGGCTATGGCTACACCTTC. It yields the protein CASSLSGYGYTF.

To note about this clone: Other DNA sequences of this sample code for an identical CDR3. This chain links TRBV9 with TRBJ2-7; no reliable D call. This CDR3 has 13 amino acids. Germline values: CDR1 SGDLS, CDR2 YYNGEE. With 2 bases removed from V and 5 bases from J, the gap between germline ends came to 11 bases. This CDR3 reads CASSVAGSHEQYF. The CDR3 nucleotides are TGTGCCAGCAGCGTGGCTGGCAGCCACGAGCAGTACTTC.

The chain joins TRBV29-1 to TRBJ2-1, with TRBD2 as a possible D gene (5 bases). Germline-derived CDR1 and CDR2 are SQVTM and ANQGSEA. The V and J ends lost 7 bases and 3 bases respectively, with 13 bases between them. The CDR3 has 13 amino acids. CDR3 nucleotide sequence: TGCAGCGATATAGGACTTGACTACAATGAGCAGTTCTTC. Protein product: CSDIGLDYNEQFF.

The genes are TRBV6-5 and TRBJ2-2; D may be TRBD2 (7 bases). Deletions cut 2 bases from V and 5 bases from J, with 15 bases between. The CDR3 runs 16 residues. CDR1 and CDR2 from the germline V gene are MNHEY and SVGAGI. This CDR3 reads CASSYGSGGHTGELFF. CDR3 coding DNA: TGTGCCAGCAGTTACGGATCGGGGGGCCATACCGGGGAGCTGTTTTTT.

This chain uses TRBV28 with TRBJ1-2, with a possible D match to TRBD1 (6 bases). This CDR3 has 16 amino acids. CDR1 is MDHEN and CDR2 is SYDVKM in the germline V gene. Trimming cost V 5 bases and J 3 bases, with 19 bases left between them. CDR3 bases: TGTGCCAGCAGTCCCCAAAAGGGGGGGGGCGACTATGGCTACACCTTC. Its protein product is CASSPQKGGGDYGYTF.

The chain uses TRBV7-2 and TRBJ2-5; TRBD2 is a possible D gene (5 bases). In germline, CDR1 is SGHTA, CDR2 FQGNSA. With 4 bases removed from V and 1 base from J, the gap between germline ends came to 13 bases. The CDR3 sequence is 15 residues long. The CDR3 DNA reads as TGTGCCAGCAGCTCCCCGTGGGAGACCCAAGAGACCCAGTACTTC. Translation gives CASSSPWETQETQYF.

DNA of the CDR3: TGTGCCAGCAGTTGGCTGCCTGGGGCCAACGTCCTGACTTTC. It specifies CASSWLPGANVLTF. This sequence joins TRBV27 and TRBJ2-6, with D unclear. The CDR3 has 14 amino acids. Trimming stripped 4 bases from V and 2 bases from J, with 6 bases between. Germline V CDR1 and CDR2: MNHEY, SMNVEV (reference sequence).

The chain recombines TRBV9 with TRBJ2-7; weak D call: TRBD2 (6 bases). Trimming took off 4 bases at V and 6 bases at J, with 17 bases between the two ends. Germline V gives CDR1 SGDLS, CDR2 YYNGEE. There are 14 residues in the CDR3. The CDR3 DNA reads TGTGCCAGCAGCCCCGGGAGCGATCACAGCGAGCAGTACTTC. This sequence encodes CASSPGSDHSEQYF.

This chain links TRBV5-1 with TRBJ1-1; 7 bases map to TRBD1. The CDR3 covers 12 residues. Germline V lookup: CDR1 SGHRS, CDR2 YFSETQ. The ends lost 0 bases at V and 7 bases at J; junction bases unmatched: 0. Written as DNA, the CDR3 is TGCGCCAGCAGCTTGGACAGGGGTGAAGCTTTCTTT. Protein sequence: CASSLDRGEAFF.

This chain joins TRBV27 and TRBJ1-5; no firm D call. V was pared by 4 bases and J by 4 bases, with 20 bases between. Germline V gives CDR1 MNHEY, CDR2 SMNVEV (reference sequence). The CDR3 has 17 amino acids. CDR3 DNA sequence: TGTGCCAGCAGTTCATCCTTCCTAACTACCTTAAATCAGCCCCAGCATTTT. Its protein is CASSSSFLTTLNQPQHF.

This clone occurred once. In the same sample, other DNA sequences code for this CDR3. The chain is built from TRBV27 and TRBJ2-7, with TRBD2 matching over 8 bases. Germline CDR1 MNHEY, CDR2 SMNVEV (reference sequence). The trim removed 4 bases at V and 1 base at J, leaving 3 bases unmatched. This CDR3 has 14 residues. The CDR3 nucleotides are TGTGCCAGCAGTTGGGCGGGGGGATCCTACGAGCAGTACTTC. Protein: CASSWAGGSYEQYF.